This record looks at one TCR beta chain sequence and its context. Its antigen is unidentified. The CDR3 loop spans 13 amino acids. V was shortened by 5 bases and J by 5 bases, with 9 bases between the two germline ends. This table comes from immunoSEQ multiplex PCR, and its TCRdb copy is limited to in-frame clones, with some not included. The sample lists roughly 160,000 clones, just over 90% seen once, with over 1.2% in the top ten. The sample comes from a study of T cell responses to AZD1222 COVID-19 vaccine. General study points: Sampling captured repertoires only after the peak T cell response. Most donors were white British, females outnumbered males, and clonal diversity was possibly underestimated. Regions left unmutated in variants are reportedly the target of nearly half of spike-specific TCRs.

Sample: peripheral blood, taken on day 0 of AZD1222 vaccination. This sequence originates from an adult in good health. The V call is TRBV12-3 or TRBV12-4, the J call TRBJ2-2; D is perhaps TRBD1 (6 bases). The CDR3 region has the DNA TGTGCCAGCAGTGTTACAGGGACCGGGGAGCTGTTTTTT. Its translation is CASSVTGTGELFF.